This is a list of T cell receptor beta chains from one sample in a study of cytomegalovirus exposure and HLA in healthy donors. Method: immunoSEQ multiplex PCR; TCRdb's copy keeps in-frame clones and lacks some. The sample contains around 130,000 clones, 55% to 75% of which appear only once. The specimen was PBMCs. All receptors come from a man aged 25 to 40 in good health and CMV-seropositive. Each CDR3 is given with its conserved first and last residue. The D gene is left open where the match is weak. Where a row states a size, it is once, few, many or the class of an expanded clone; other rows omit it.

CDR3: CASSLPQGSYEQYF
DNA: TGTGCCAGCAGCTTACCCCAGGGTTCCTACGAGCAGTACTTC
J: TRBJ2-7
D: .
V: TRBV7-8
size: few

CDR3: CASSLRAGVDGYTF
DNA: TGTGCCAGCAGTTTACGGGCAGGGGTGGATGGCTACACCTTC
J: TRBJ1-2
D: .
V: TRBV27
size: .

CDR3: CASRRGGQFRTNEKLFF
DNA: TGCGCCAGCCGACGGGGGGGGCAGTTTCGTACTAATGAAAAACTGTTTTTT
J: TRBJ1-4
D: .
V: TRBV5-1
size: .

CDR3: CASSPGYAETQYF
DNA: TGTGCCAGCAGTCCCGGGTATGCGGAGACCCAGTACTTC
J: TRBJ2-5
D: .
V: TRBV6-1
size: .

CDR3: CASSTQPSGRAVSGELFF
DNA: TGTGCCAGCAGCACTCAACCTAGCGGGAGGGCCGTTTCCGGGGAGCTGTTTTTT
J: TRBJ2-2
D: TRBD2
V: TRBV5-4
size: .

CDR3: CATSDQGTEAFF
DNA: TGCGCCACCTCCGACCAGGGCACTGAAGCTTTCTTT
J: TRBJ1-1
D: .
V: TRBV5-1
size: .

CDR3: CASSLFTSPAYNEQFF
DNA: TGTGCCAGCAGTCTTTTTACTAGTCCCGCCTACAATGAGCAGTTCTTC
J: TRBJ2-1
D: .
V: TRBV9
size: .

CDR3: CASSIPGQAYNEQFF
DNA: TGTGCCAGTAGCATACCGGGACAGGCCTACAATGAGCAGTTCTTC
J: TRBJ2-1
D: TRBD1
V: TRBV19
size: .

CDR3: CASSNPKYSLNTEAFF
DNA: TGTGCCAGTAGTAACCCAAAATACAGCCTGAACACTGAAGCTTTCTTT
J: TRBJ1-1
D: .
V: TRBV19
size: once

CDR3: CASSPGTADNSPLHF
DNA: TGTGCCAGCTCACCCGGGACAGCGGATAATTCACCCCTCCACTTT
J: TRBJ1-6
D: TRBD1
V: TRBV18
size: .

CDR3: CASSRGESTDTQYF
DNA: TGCGCCAGCAGCCGCGGGGAAAGCACAGATACGCAGTATTTT
J: TRBJ2-3
D: .
V: TRBV5-1
size: .

CDR3: CASGLLQGGTGELFF
DNA: TGTGCCAGCGGACTCCTACAGGGGGGCACCGGGGAGCTGTTCTTT
J: TRBJ2-2
D: TRBD1
V: TRBV6-1
size: .

CDR3: CASSLGQVGRGATNEKLFF
DNA: TGTGCCAGCAGCTTGGGACAGGTCGGTCGCGGAGCAACTAATGAAAAACTGTTTTTT
J: TRBJ1-4
D: .
V: TRBV5-4
size: .

CDR3: CASSYVGTGLSEAFF
DNA: TGTGCCAGCAGTTACGTTGGGACAGGGCTTAGTGAAGCTTTCTTT
J: TRBJ1-1
D: TRBD1
V: TRBV27
size: .

CDR3: CASSRQSQETQYF
DNA: TGTGCCAGCAGTAGACAGAGTCAAGAGACCCAGTACTTC
J: TRBJ2-5
D: .
V: TRBV9
size: .

CDR3: CAISESWGQGKVSNEQFF
DNA: TGTGCCATCAGTGAGTCGTGGGGGCAGGGAAAAGTATCCAATGAGCAGTTCTTC
J: TRBJ2-1
D: .
V: TRBV10-3
size: .

CDR3: CASSLISGGNTGAFF
DNA: TGTGCCAGCAGCTTAATTTCGGGGGGGAACACTGGAGCTTTCTTT
J: TRBJ1-1
D: .
V: TRBV11-2
size: once

CDR3: CASSPFGDTQYF
DNA: TGTGCCAGCAGCCCATTCGGAGATACGCAGTATTTT
J: TRBJ2-3
D: .
V: TRBV7-9
size: .

CDR3: CASSLRRDRGSEQFF
DNA: TGTGCCAGCAGCTTACGCCGGGACAGGGGGAGTGAGCAGTTCTTC
J: TRBJ2-1
D: TRBD1
V: TRBV5-4
size: .

CDR3: CASSRRQGSLETQYF
DNA: TGCGCCAGCAGCCGGAGACAGGGTAGTTTAGAGACCCAGTACTTC
J: TRBJ2-5
D: TRBD1
V: TRBV4-3
size: .

CDR3: CASSKTSGRAGTQYF
DNA: TGCGCCAGCAGCAAGACTAGCGGGAGGGCCGGTACGCAGTATTTT
J: TRBJ2-3
D: TRBD2
V: TRBV4-3
size: .

CDR3: CASSLGLAGGPLAKNIQYF
DNA: TGTGCCAGCAGCTTAGGACTAGCGGGAGGGCCGTTAGCCAAAAACATTCAGTACTTC
J: TRBJ2-4
D: TRBD2
V: TRBV7-9
size: .

CDR3: CASAGQGGWNTEAFF
DNA: TGTGCCTCGGCGGGACAGGGTGGATGGAACACTGAAGCTTTCTTT
J: TRBJ1-1
D: TRBD1
V: TRBV30
size: .

CDR3: CASRPRDRAKNTEAFF
DNA: TGTGCCAGCCGCCCCCGGGACAGGGCAAAGAACACTGAAGCTTTCTTT
J: TRBJ1-1
D: TRBD1
V: TRBV9
size: .

CDR3: CASSLVTSANEQYF
DNA: TGCGCCAGCAGCTTGGTTACTAGCGCAAACGAGCAGTACTTC
J: TRBJ2-7
D: TRBD2
V: TRBV5-1
size: .

CDR3: CASSYGQGGQYF
DNA: TGTGCCAGCAGCTATGGACAGGGAGGCCAGTACTTC
J: TRBJ2-5
D: TRBD1
V: TRBV6-6
size: once

CDR3: CASKKGGENTEAFF
DNA: TGTGCCAGCAAGAAAGGGGGGGAGAACACTGAAGCTTTCTTT
J: TRBJ1-1
D: .
V: TRBV6-6
size: .

CDR3: CASSLGTGAYNEQFF
DNA: TGTGCCAGCAGTCTCGGGACAGGGGCCTACAATGAGCAGTTCTTC
J: TRBJ2-1
D: TRBD1
V: TRBV28
size: .

CDR3: CASSLDAGRIYEQYF
DNA: TGTGCCAGCAGCTTAGATGCTGGGAGGATCTACGAGCAGTACTTC
J: TRBJ2-7
D: .
V: TRBV7-9
size: .

CDR3: CASRPGKRIFNEQFF
DNA: TGTGCCAGCAGGCCTGGGAAGCGGATATTCAATGAGCAGTTCTTC
J: TRBJ2-1
D: .
V: TRBV28
size: few

CDR3: CASTMGAWGTAYNEQFF
DNA: TGTGCCAGCACCATGGGGGCCTGGGGGACAGCGTACAATGAGCAGTTCTTC
J: TRBJ2-1
D: TRBD1
V: TRBV4-2
size: .

CDR3: CASSLVSRGEQYF
DNA: TGTGCCAGCAGCTTAGTTAGTCGAGGCGAGCAGTACTTC
J: TRBJ2-7
D: .
V: TRBV11-2
size: .

CDR3: CASSDPPGGPYNEQFF
DNA: TGTGCCAGCAGCGACCCCCCAGGGGGGCCTTACAATGAGCAGTTCTTC
J: TRBJ2-1
D: .
V: TRBV9
size: once

CDR3: CASSLTESNQPQHF
DNA: TGTGCCAGCAGTTTGACAGAAAGTAATCAGCCCCAGCATTTT
J: TRBJ1-5
D: .
V: TRBV28
size: .

CDR3: CASSLQRAEKLFF
DNA: TGTGCCAGCAGCTTGCAGCGGGCGGAAAAACTGTTTTTT
J: TRBJ1-4
D: .
V: TRBV7-9
size: .

CDR3: CASSLTSRSEQFF
DNA: TGTGCCAGCAGTTTAACTAGCAGGAGTGAGCAGTTCTTC
J: TRBJ2-1
D: .
V: TRBV27
size: .

CDR3: CASSRWGPGNTIYF
DNA: TGTGCCAGCTCCAGGTGGGGGCCTGGAAACACCATATATTTT
J: TRBJ1-3
D: .
V: TRBV18
size: .

CDR3: CASSFGTGPYGYTF
DNA: TGTGCCAGCAGCTTCGGGACAGGCCCGTATGGCTACACCTTC
J: TRBJ1-2
D: TRBD1
V: TRBV11-2
size: .

CDR3: CASSVETENTEAFF
DNA: TGTGCCAGCAGTGTCGAGACAGAGAACACTGAAGCTTTCTTT
J: TRBJ1-1
D: .
V: TRBV6-1
size: .

CDR3: CASSLGLAGGSYTGELFF
DNA: TGTGCCAGCAGCTTGGGACTAGCGGGAGGGTCCTACACCGGGGAGCTGTTTTTT
J: TRBJ2-2
D: TRBD2
V: TRBV7-3
size: .

CDR3: CASTLAGPLGEQYF
DNA: TGCGCCAGTACCTTAGCGGGTCCCTTGGGGGAGCAGTACTTC
J: TRBJ2-7
D: TRBD2
V: TRBV10-1
size: .

CDR3: CASSEETGRNTEAFF
DNA: TGTGCCAGCAGTGAGGAGACAGGGCGGAACACTGAAGCTTTCTTT
J: TRBJ1-1
D: TRBD1
V: TRBV2
size: few

CDR3: CASSLETSSSYEQYF
DNA: TGTGCCAGCAGCTTGGAAACTTCGAGCTCCTACGAGCAGTACTTC
J: TRBJ2-7
D: .
V: TRBV5-4
size: .

CDR3: CASSYRGLDYEQYF
DNA: TGTGCCAGCAGCTACAGGGGGTTGGACTACGAGCAGTACTTC
J: TRBJ2-7
D: TRBD1
V: TRBV5-5
size: .

CDR3: CASSLFGRGDEKLFF
DNA: TGTGCCAGCAGTTTATTTGGCAGGGGGGATGAAAAACTGTTTTTT
J: TRBJ1-4
D: TRBD1
V: TRBV27
size: .

CDR3: CATSRDPGENIQYF
DNA: TGTGCCACCAGCAGAGATCCCGGGGAAAACATTCAGTACTTC
J: TRBJ2-4
D: .
V: TRBV15
size: .

CDR3: CASSEREGEKLFF
DNA: TGTGCCAGCAGTGAACGGGAAGGTGAAAAACTGTTTTTT
J: TRBJ1-4
D: .
V: TRBV2
size: .

CDR3: CASSYLLTLRTEAFF
DNA: TGTGCCAGCAGCTACCTGCTCACGCTTCGGACTGAAGCTTTCTTT
J: TRBJ1-1
D: .
V: TRBV5-6
size: .

CDR3: CASSEQGLNQPQHF
DNA: TGTGCCAGCAGTGAACAGGGGTTAAATCAGCCCCAGCATTTT
J: TRBJ1-5
D: .
V: TRBV2
size: .